The T cell receptor (beta chain) under discussion was sequenced for a study of blood T cell repertoires in COVID-19. Study background: Researchers got acute and convalescent COVID-19 samples from the United States, Italy and Spain. In each case, the material was cDNA or gDNA derived from T cells, B-cell-depleted T cells, or PBMCs.

Per the original data handling: Researchers report that nucleated cell counts were estimated from reference gene primer amplification. TCRdb's table, derived via immunoSEQ multiplex PCR, lists solely in-frame clones and lacks some. V and J calls and clone size are those listed in that table; D and trimming were worked out from the DNA. The sample has some 250,000 clones, approximately 85% seen once; the top ten hold around 11%. What was sequenced was peripheral blood. The receptor was derived from a woman aged 60-75 years with active or convalescent COVID-19.

The CDR3 here is CAWSLTGGLEQYF. CDR3 in DNA: TGTGCCTGGAGCCTGACAGGGGGCTTGGAGCAGTACTTC. This rearrangement joins TRBV30 to TRBJ2-7, with TRBD1 identical over 10 bases. Per germline, CDR1 GTSNPN and CDR2 SVGIG (reference sequence). V dropped 3 bases and J dropped 7; count of bases not matched to a gene: 6. The CDR3 length is 13 residues.